This T cell receptor (beta chain) was retrieved from a study of T cell responses to AZD1222 COVID-19 vaccine. Only in-frame clones appear in the TCRdb table, and some are missing; sequencing was by immunoSEQ multiplex PCR. This sample has under 150,000 clones, with roughly 92% found just once. Regarding the study as a whole: Baseline seropositives among AZD1222 recipients totaled only five to seven.

CDR1 is SGHVS and CDR2 is FQNEAQ in the germline V gene. This CDR3 spans 15 amino acids. V shed 4 bases and J 0 bases; nucleotides not matched to a gene: 2. As concerns this clone: As yet, its antigen is unknown.

The sequencing here drew on peripheral blood, taken 28 days after the second AZD1222 dose. The chain has TRBV7-8 and TRBJ2-3; 9 nucleotides line up with TRBD2. The clonotype originates from an adult who received the AZD1222 COVID-19 vaccine. The CDR3 spells CASSSGLASTDTQYF. CDR3 sequence (DNA): TGTGCCAGCAGCTCGGGACTAGCTAGCACAGATACGCAGTATTTT. The full variable domain, with the rest looked up from reference TRBV7-8 and TRBJ2-3, is GAGVSQSPRYKVAKRGQDVALRCDPISGHVSLFWYQQALGQGPEFLTYFQNEAQLDKSGLPSDRFFAERPEGSVSTLKIQRTQQEDSAVYLCASSSGLASTDTQYFGPGTRLTVL.